Following are 10 T cell receptor beta chains from one sample sequenced in a study of shared clonotypes between healthy human individuals. The repertoire was sequenced with immunoSEQ multiplex PCR; TCRdb's copy has only in-frame clones and lacks some. The repertoire includes roughly 2,500,000 clones, over 85% of them detected once, and 0.36% sits in the top ten. Sequencing was carried out using naive CD4+ T cells from PBMCs. Subset noted: CD45RA+ positively selected. The receptor source for this set is a man between 18 and 35 years old in good health. Some clones in this sample may be carry-over from other donors' samples.

This chain uses TRBV5-3 with TRBJ1-1, with D unclear. Being an ORF, TRBV5-3 has a function that is uncertain. The CDR3 has 14 amino acids. V dropped 4 bases and J dropped 4 bases, with 14 bases sitting between them. The CDR3 region is CARSPDKWATEAFF. CDR3 DNA sequence: TGTGCCAGAAGCCCCGACAAATGGGCCACTGAAGCTTTCTTT.

This clone was seen once. This chain joins TRBV15 and TRBJ1-2; no clear D. This CDR3 contains 15 residues. CDR1 is LNHNV, CDR2 YYDKDF, per germline (reference sequence). V was clipped by 0 bases and J by 6 bases, with 14 bases between them. In DNA, the CDR3 is TGTGCCACCAGCAGAGATTGGGGAGAAGGCCATGGCTACACCTTC. Amino acids: CATSRDWGEGHGYTF.

CDR3 sequence (DNA): TGTGCCAGCAGCCGATCGGGGACGGGGAACACTGAAGCTTTCTTT. Protein sequence: CASSRSGTGNTEAFF. The chain uses TRBV4-2 and TRBJ1-1; weak D call: TRBD1 (5 bases). This CDR3 comprises 15 residues. CDR1 is LGHNA and CDR2 is YNFKEQ in the germline V gene. V dropped 4 bases and J dropped 1 base, with 13 bases sitting between them.

This clone was seen only once. In the same sample, other DNA sequences code for this CDR3. V is TRBV19 and J is TRBJ2-7, with D possibly matching TRBD2 (6 bases). Trimming removed 3 bases from V and 4 bases from J, with 13 bases in between. The CDR3 covers 14 residues. The germline V gene has CDR1 LNHDA and CDR2 SQIVND (reference sequence). CDR3 coding DNA: TGTGCCAGTAGTATTCCGGGACTCGCTTACGAGCAGTACTTC. Translating gives CASSIPGLAYEQYF.

V usage is TRBV20-1 and J usage is TRBJ1-1, with D hard to call. Looked up from germline, CDR1 is DFQATT and CDR2 is SNEGSKA (reference sequence). This CDR3 has 11 amino acids. The CDR3 DNA is TGCAGACCCAACCGGGGCACTGAAGCTTTCTTT. It encodes CRPNRGTEAFF.

This sequence joins TRBV15 and TRBJ2-7; the D gene is possibly TRBD1 (6 bases). Germline V CDR1 and CDR2: LNHNV, YYDKDF (reference sequence). Deletions cut 0 bases from V and 6 bases from J, with 12 bases between. The CDR3 has 14 residues. CDR3 amino acids: CATSRDGTLPEQYF. The CDR3 nucleotides read TGTGCCACCAGCAGAGACGGGACACTCCCCGAGCAGTACTTC.

A note on this clone: The sample contains more than one DNA sequence encoding this CDR3. V is TRBV7-3 and J is TRBJ2-2; tentative D call: TRBD2 (5 bases). Trimming stripped 5 bases from V and 1 base from J, with 8 bases between. CDR1 SGHTA and CDR2 FQGTGA come from the germline V gene. The CDR3 length is 14 residues. Written as DNA, the CDR3 is TGTGCCAGCAGCCCGAGCGGGAACACCGGGGAGCTGTTTTTT. This codes for CASSPSGNTGELFF.

As for this clone: The same CDR3 can be traced to other DNA sequences in this sample. The chain couples TRBV7-8 to TRBJ1-2, with 8 nucleotides matching TRBD1. Germline V gives CDR1 SGHVS, CDR2 FQNEAQ. This CDR3 is 13 amino acids long. Losses at the gene ends were 4 bases for V and 4 bases for J; bases not matched to a gene: 2. CDR3 DNA: TGTGCCAGCAGCTCCGGACAGGGCTATGGCTACACCTTC. This codes for CASSSGQGYGYTF.

This chain links TRBV6-1 with TRBJ1-4; TRBD1 matches 10 bases. The CDR3 extends over 13 amino acids. J was trimmed by 7 bases and V by 7 bases; bases with no gene match: 3. Germline V gene lookup returns CDR1 MNHNS and CDR2 SASEGT. The chain's CDR3 is CASTDRGREKLFF. CDR3 DNA: TGTGCCAGCACTGACAGGGGGCGTGAAAAACTGTTTTTT.

The rearrangement joins TRBV5-6 to TRBJ2-7; maybe TRBD2 (6 bases). The CDR3 consists of 14 residues. V was pared by 1 base and J by 9 bases, with 17 bases between. Germline loops: CDR1 SGHDT, CDR2 YYEEEE. As DNA, the CDR3 is TGTGCCAGCAGCTTGCGGGAGAGGGAAGGTTGGCAGTACTTC. It is translated as CASSLREREGWQYF.